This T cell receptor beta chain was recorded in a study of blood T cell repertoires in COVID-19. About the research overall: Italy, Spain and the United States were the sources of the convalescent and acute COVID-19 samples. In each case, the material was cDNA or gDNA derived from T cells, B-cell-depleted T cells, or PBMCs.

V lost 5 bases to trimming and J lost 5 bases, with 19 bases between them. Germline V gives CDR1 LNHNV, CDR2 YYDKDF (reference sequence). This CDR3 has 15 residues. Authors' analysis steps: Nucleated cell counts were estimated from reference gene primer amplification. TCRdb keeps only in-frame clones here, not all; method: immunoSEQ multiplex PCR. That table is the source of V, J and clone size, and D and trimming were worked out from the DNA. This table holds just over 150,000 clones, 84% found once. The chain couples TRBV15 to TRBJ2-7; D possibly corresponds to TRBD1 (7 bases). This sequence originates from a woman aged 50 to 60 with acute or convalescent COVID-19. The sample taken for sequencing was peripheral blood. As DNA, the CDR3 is TGTGCCACCAGCTATGGTCAGGGGGGAACCGACGAGCAGTACTTC. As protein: CATSYGQGGTDEQYF. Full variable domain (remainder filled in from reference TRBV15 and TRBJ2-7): DAMVIQNPRYQVTQFGKPVTLSCSQTLNHNVMYWYQQKSSQAPKLLFHYYDKDFNNEADTPDNFQSRRPNTSFCFLDIRSPGLGDTAMYLCATSYGQGGTDEQYFGPGTRLTVT.